A single sample is the source of the 21 T cell receptor beta chains below, sequenced in a study of blood T cell repertoires in COVID-19. Using immunoSEQ multiplex PCR, the repertoire was profiled, and TCRdb retains in-frame clones only, with some absent. The table shows roughly 150,000 clones, with roughly nine tenths occurring only once. Sequencing was done on a sample of peripheral blood. All receptors come from a woman in her sixties or seventies with acute or convalescent COVID-19.

This rearrangement joins TRBV6-5 to TRBJ2-7, with D maybe TRBD1 (7 bases). Germline V gene data show CDR1 as MNHEY and CDR2 as SVGAGI. V gave up 2 bases and J gave up 0 bases, with 14 bases separating them. The CDR3 is made up of 16 amino acids. The CDR3 sequence: CASSYGGTANSYEQYF. In nucleotides, the CDR3 is TGTGCCAGCAGTTACGGCGGGACAGCAAACTCCTACGAGCAGTACTTC.

V usage is TRBV5-6 and J usage is TRBJ2-7, with D maybe TRBD1 (6 bases). Trimming removed 4 bases from V and 3 bases from J, with 11 bases in between. Germline CDR1 reads SGHDT; CDR2 reads YYEEEE. The CDR3 contains 13 residues. CDR3 nucleotide sequence: TGTGCCAGCAGCCCACGACAGGTCTACGAGCAGTACTTC. Protein sequence: CASSPRQVYEQYF.

This sequence joins TRBV4-1 and TRBJ1-1, with 8 bases aligning to TRBD1. The germline V gene has CDR1 MGHRA and CDR2 YSYEKL. V lost 1 base and J lost 6; bases outside the gene matches: 10. The CDR3 is made up of 16 amino acids. The CDR3 DNA is TGCGCCAGCAGCCAAGCCCTGGACAGGGTTTTTGCTGAAGCTTTCTTT. Residues: CASSQALDRVFAEAFF.

This chain connects TRBV30 to TRBJ2-3, with D possibly TRBD2 on 6 matching bases. There are 16 residues in the CDR3. V lost 0 bases to trimming and J lost 0 bases, with 13 bases between them. Germline lookup yields CDR1 GTSNPN and CDR2 SVGIG (reference sequence). The chain's CDR3 is CAWSVGLADSTDTQYF. DNA for the CDR3: TGTGCCTGGAGTGTAGGGTTAGCGGATAGCACAGATACGCAGTATTTT.

CDR3 amino acids: CASSFLDRGNTIYF. The CDR3 DNA is TGTGCCAGCAGCTTTCTCGATAGAGGAAACACCATATATTTT. This rearrangement joins TRBV7-8 to TRBJ1-3; unclear D gene. Germline V CDR1 and CDR2: SGHVS, FQNEAQ. V lost 3 bases to trimming and J lost 4 bases, with 10 bases between them. The CDR3 sequence is 14 residues long. Drawing the rest from reference TRBV7-8 and TRBJ1-3, the complete variable domain is GAGVSQSPRYKVAKRGQDVALRCDPISGHVSLFWYQQALGQGPEFLTYFQNEAQLDKSGLPSDRFFAERPEGSVSTLKIQRTQQEDSAVYLCASSFLDRGNTIYFGEGSWLTVV.

This sequence joins TRBV5-1 and TRBJ1-4; the D is unclear. Trimming shortened V by 2 bases and J by 5 bases, and 10 bases separated the two germline ends. CDR1 is SGHRS and CDR2 is YFSETQ in the germline V gene. This CDR3 comprises 14 residues. CDR3 DNA sequence: TGCGCCAGCAGCTTCGAGGGTAGAAATGAAAAACTGTTTTTT. Translation: CASSFEGRNEKLFF. Supplemented by reference TRBV5-1 and TRBJ1-4, the full variable domain reads KAGVTQTPRYLIKTRGQQVTLSCSPISGHRSVSWYQQTPGQGLQFLFEYFSETQRNKGNFPGRFSGRQFSNSRSEMNVSTLELGDSALYLCASSFEGRNEKLFFGSGTQLSVL.

The chain combines TRBV7-2 with TRBJ1-2; D possibly corresponds to TRBD1 (6 bases). V lost 5 bases, J lost 2 bases, and 18 bases lay in between. Per the germline V gene, CDR1 is SGHTA and CDR2 is FQGNSA. The CDR3 is 16 amino acids. DNA for the CDR3: TGTGCCAGCAGCCCTCGCTATCTAGACAGGAACTATGGCTACACCTTC. Translated, it gives CASSPRYLDRNYGYTF.

This clone has only a few counts. The V and J genes are TRBV6-2 or TRBV6-3 and TRBJ1-1, with a possible D match to TRBD1 (5 bases). The CDR3 consists of 11 residues. CDR1 and CDR2 from the germline V gene are MNHEY and SVGEGT. Trimming stripped 5 bases from V and 6 bases from J, with 7 bases between. The CDR3, as DNA: TGTGCCAGCAGTCGGGGGGCTGAAGCTTTCTTT. Protein product: CASSRGAEAFF.

This chain links TRBV27 with TRBJ1-2; tentatively, D is TRBD1 (6 bases). Germline-derived CDR1 and CDR2 are MNHEY and SMNVEV (reference sequence). This CDR3 has 17 residues. Between the trimmed V and J ends, which lost 5 bases and 0 bases, there was a span of 19 bases. CDR3 loop: CASSVGGRGGPNYGYTF. CDR3 sequence (DNA): TGTGCCAGCAGTGTAGGGGGGCGCGGGGGGCCTAACTATGGCTACACCTTC.

The chain is built from TRBV13 and TRBJ1-1; a weak D match, TRBD1 (6 bases). The ends were cut back, 1 base at V and 4 bases at J, with 10 bases in the middle. CDR3 length equals 14 residues. Germline V gene data show CDR1 as PRHDT and CDR2 as FYEKMQ (reference sequence). This CDR3 reads CASSLDAGVTEAFF. CDR3 coding DNA: TGTGCCAGCAGCTTAGACGCAGGGGTCACTGAAGCTTTCTTT.

This chain connects TRBV30 to TRBJ2-5, with D possibly TRBD2 on 6 matching bases. V lost 4 bases to trimming and J lost 0 bases, with 15 bases between them. In germline, CDR1 is GTSNPN, CDR2 SVGIG (reference sequence). The CDR3 totals 15 residues. The CDR3 DNA follows: TGTGCCTGGACCCCAAAGGAGGGCAACCAAGAGACCCAGTACTTC. This codes for CAWTPKEGNQETQYF.

The gene calls are TRBV5-5 and TRBJ2-7; 10 nucleotides match TRBD2. The CDR3 covers 14 residues. Trimming removed 4 bases from V and 3 bases from J; junction bases left unmatched: 4. Germline V gene data show CDR1 as SGHKS and CDR2 as YYEKEE (reference sequence). CDR3 nucleotides: TGTGCCAGCAGCCGGACTAGCGGAAACTACGAGCAGTACTTC. Its protein product is CASSRTSGNYEQYF.

The rearrangement joins TRBV5-1 to TRBJ1-5, with D hard to call. Trimming removed 0 bases at V and 8 bases at J, with 9 bases between. From germline, CDR1 is SGHRS and CDR2 YFSETQ. CDR3 length: 13 amino acids. CDR3 sequence reads: CASSLGGSEPQHF. CDR3 DNA sequence: TGCGCCAGCAGCTTGGGCGGTTCGGAGCCCCAGCATTTT.

This clone appeared a few times. The J gene is TRBJ1-6, the V gene TRBV10-2, with TRBD1 as a possible D gene (5 bases). This CDR3 region has 14 residues. From germline, CDR1 is WSHSY and CDR2 SAAADI. V lost 8 bases, J lost 9 bases, and 17 bases lay in between. CDR3 sequence: CASDSGQRASPLHF. The CDR3 bases are TGCGCCAGCGATTCAGGACAACGGGCTTCACCCCTCCACTTT.

The chain recombines TRBV6-6 with TRBJ2-4; TRBD1 agrees at 10 bases. This CDR3 comprises 15 residues. With 5 bases clipped from V and 3 bases from J, the junction kept 4 bases outside the gene matches. The germline CDR1 and CDR2 sequences are MNHNY and SVGAGI (reference sequence). The CDR3 sequence is CASSRGQGDKNIQYF. In nucleotides, the CDR3 is TGTGCCAGCAGTCGCGGACAGGGGGACAAAAACATTCAGTACTTC.

V and J are TRBV2 and TRBJ1-4; D remains unclear. The V gene lost 6 bases and the J gene lost 3 bases, with 14 bases spanning the gap. Germline V lookup: CDR1 SNHLY, CDR2 FYNNEI. CDR3 length equals 15 residues. The chain's CDR3 is CASRRVGGPNEKLFF. The CDR3 coding sequence is TGTGCCAGCAGGAGGGTTGGAGGACCTAATGAAAAACTGTTTTTT.

The rearrangement links TRBV5-1 to TRBJ2-2; TRBD1 matches at 10 bases. Germline-derived CDR1 and CDR2 are SGHRS and YFSETQ. The CDR3 is made up of 15 amino acids. The V segment lost 4 bases and the J segment 5 bases; nucleotides outside the gene matches: 5. CDR3 sequence: CASSPGQGMTGELFF. CDR3 sequence (DNA): TGCGCCAGCAGCCCGGGACAGGGGATGACCGGGGAGCTGTTTTTT.

The rearrangement uses TRBV11-1 and TRBJ1-1; maybe TRBD1 (5 bases). From germline, CDR1 is SGHAT and CDR2 FQDESV (reference sequence). The CDR3 is 14 amino acids. Trimming removed 5 bases at V and 4 bases at J, with 14 bases between. CDR3 loop: CASSADQGRTEAFF. CDR3 DNA: TGTGCCAGCAGCGCTGACCAGGGCCGCACTGAAGCTTTCTTT.

The chain links TRBV2 to TRBJ1-5; D gene unclear. Germline V gene data show CDR1 as SNHLY and CDR2 as FYNNEI. CDR3 size: 14 residues. Trimming cost V 7 bases and J 4 bases, with 14 bases left between them. In nucleotides, the CDR3 is TGTGCCAGCACCGAACGAGGAGCGAATCAGCCCCAGCATTTT. It codes for CASTERGANQPQHF.

The J gene is TRBJ1-2, the V gene TRBV7-6, with D hard to call. From germline, CDR1 is SGHVS and CDR2 FNYEAQ. The V and J ends lost 1 base and 7 bases respectively, with 22 bases between them. This CDR3 contains 17 residues. CDR3 residues: CASSLGSSSGGSSGYTF. The CDR3 DNA is TGTGCCAGCAGCTTAGGTTCTAGTTCGGGTGGTTCCAGTGGCTACACCTTC.

The chain recombines TRBV6-4 with TRBJ1-2; 7 nucleotides agree with TRBD1. V dropped 5 bases and J dropped 2; count of bases not matched to a gene: 8. Per germline, CDR1 MRHNA and CDR2 SNTAGT. The CDR3 extends over 15 amino acids. CDR3 in DNA: TGTGCCAGCAGTCTGCAGGGGGAAAAAAACTATGGCTACACCTTC. As protein: CASSLQGEKNYGYTF.